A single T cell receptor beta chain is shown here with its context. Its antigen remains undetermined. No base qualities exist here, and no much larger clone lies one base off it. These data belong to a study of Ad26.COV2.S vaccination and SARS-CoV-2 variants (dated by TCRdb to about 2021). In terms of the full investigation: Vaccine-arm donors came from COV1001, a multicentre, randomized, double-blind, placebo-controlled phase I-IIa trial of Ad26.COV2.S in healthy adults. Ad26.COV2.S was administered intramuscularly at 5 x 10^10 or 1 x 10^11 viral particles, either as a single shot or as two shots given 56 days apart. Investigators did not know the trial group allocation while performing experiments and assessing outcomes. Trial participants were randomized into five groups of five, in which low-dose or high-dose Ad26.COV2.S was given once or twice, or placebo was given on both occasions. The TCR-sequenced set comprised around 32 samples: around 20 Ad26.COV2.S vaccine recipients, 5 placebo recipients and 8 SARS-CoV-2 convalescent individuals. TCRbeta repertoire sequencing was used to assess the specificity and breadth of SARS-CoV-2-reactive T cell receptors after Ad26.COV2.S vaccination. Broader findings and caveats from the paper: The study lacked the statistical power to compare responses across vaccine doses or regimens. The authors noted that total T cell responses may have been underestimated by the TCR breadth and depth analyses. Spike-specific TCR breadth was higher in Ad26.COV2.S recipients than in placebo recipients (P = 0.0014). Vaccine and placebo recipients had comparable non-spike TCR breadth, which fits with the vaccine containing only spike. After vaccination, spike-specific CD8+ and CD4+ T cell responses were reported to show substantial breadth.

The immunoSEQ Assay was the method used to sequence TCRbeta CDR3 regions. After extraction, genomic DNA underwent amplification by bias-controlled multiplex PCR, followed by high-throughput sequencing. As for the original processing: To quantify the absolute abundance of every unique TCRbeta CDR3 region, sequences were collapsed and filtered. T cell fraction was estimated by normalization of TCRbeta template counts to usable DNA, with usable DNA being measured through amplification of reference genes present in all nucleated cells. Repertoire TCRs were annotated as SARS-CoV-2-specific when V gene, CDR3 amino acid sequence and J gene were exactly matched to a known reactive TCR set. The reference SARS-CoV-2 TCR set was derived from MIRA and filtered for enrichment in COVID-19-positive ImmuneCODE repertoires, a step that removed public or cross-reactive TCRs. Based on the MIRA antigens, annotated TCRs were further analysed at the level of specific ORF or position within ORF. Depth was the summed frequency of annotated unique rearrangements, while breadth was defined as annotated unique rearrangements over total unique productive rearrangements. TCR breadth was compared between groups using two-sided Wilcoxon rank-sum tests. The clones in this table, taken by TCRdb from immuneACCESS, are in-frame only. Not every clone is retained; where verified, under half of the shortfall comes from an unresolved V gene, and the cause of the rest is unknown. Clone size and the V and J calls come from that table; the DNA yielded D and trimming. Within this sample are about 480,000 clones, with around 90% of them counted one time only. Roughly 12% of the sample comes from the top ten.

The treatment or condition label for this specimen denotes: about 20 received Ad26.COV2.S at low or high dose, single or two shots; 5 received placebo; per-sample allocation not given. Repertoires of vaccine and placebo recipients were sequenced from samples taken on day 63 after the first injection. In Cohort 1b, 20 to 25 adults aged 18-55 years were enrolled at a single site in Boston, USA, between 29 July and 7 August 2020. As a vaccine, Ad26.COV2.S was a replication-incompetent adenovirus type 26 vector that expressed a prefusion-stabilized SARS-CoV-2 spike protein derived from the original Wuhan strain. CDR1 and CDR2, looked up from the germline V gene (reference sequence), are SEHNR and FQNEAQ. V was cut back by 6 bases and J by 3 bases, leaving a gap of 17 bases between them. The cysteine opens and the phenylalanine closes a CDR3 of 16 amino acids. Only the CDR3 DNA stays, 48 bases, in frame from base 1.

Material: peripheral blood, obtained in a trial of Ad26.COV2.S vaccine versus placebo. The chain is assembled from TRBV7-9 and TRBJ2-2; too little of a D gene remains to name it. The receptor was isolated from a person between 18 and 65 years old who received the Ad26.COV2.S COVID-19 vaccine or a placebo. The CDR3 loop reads CASRPPFRRDTGELFF. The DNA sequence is TGTGCCAGCAGACCCCCTTTCCGTAGGGACACCGGGGAGCTGTTTTTT.